The 27 T cell receptor beta chains given below trace back to one sample, sequenced in a study of blood T cell repertoires in COVID-19. The data were produced by immunoSEQ multiplex PCR, yet TCRdb's version contains in-frame clones alone and is incomplete. In the table there are a few hundred thousand clones, around 87% of which are singletons. Sequenced input: peripheral blood. The receptors here all came from a woman between 50 and 59 years old who had recovered from COVID-19.

V gene TRBV4-1 combines with J gene TRBJ1-5; no clear D. V was cut by 0 bases and J by 4 bases, with 10 bases left in between. Germline values: CDR1 MGHRA, CDR2 YSYEKL. The length of the CDR3 is 15 residues. Here the CDR3 reads CASSQDPGENQPQHF. The CDR3 DNA reads as TGCGCCAGCAGCCAAGATCCCGGGGAGAATCAGCCCCAGCATTTT.

The CDR3: CASSQTTPFHLYTGELFF. The CDR3 nucleotides are TGTGCCAGCAGCCAAACTACCCCGTTTCACCTGTACACCGGGGAGCTGTTTTTT. The chain uses TRBV3-1 (or the pseudogene TRBV3-2) and TRBJ2-2; D is uncertain. Germline V gene sequence: CDR1 LGHDT, CDR2 YNNKEL (reference sequence). V shed 2 bases and J shed 3 bases, with 19 bases lying between them. The CDR3 contains 18 residues.

This clone has a handful of counts. V usage is TRBV30 and J usage is TRBJ1-4; 9 nucleotides agree with TRBD1. The CDR3 spans 13 residues. Germline V gene lookup returns CDR1 GTSNPN and CDR2 SVGIG (reference sequence). Trimming cost V 3 bases and J 4 bases; bases outside gene matches: 0. The DNA of the CDR3 is TGTGCCTGGAGGGACAGGGGTAATGAAAAACTGTTTTTT. It yields the protein CAWRDRGNEKLFF.

This clone was seen just once. This rearrangement joins TRBV5-1 to TRBJ1-1; 8 bases map to TRBD1. In germline, CDR1 is SGHRS, CDR2 YFSETQ. Unmatched junction bases numbered 2, after V lost 3 bases and J lost 1 base. The CDR3 loop spans 14 amino acids. The CDR3 reads CASSYGQGNTEAFF. The CDR3 nucleotides read TGCGCCAGCAGCTACGGACAGGGGAACACTGAAGCTTTCTTT. The variable domain in full, completed from reference TRBV5-1 and TRBJ1-1, reads KAGVTQTPRYLIKTRGQQVTLSCSPISGHRSVSWYQQTPGQGLQFLFEYFSETQRNKGNFPGRFSGRQFSNSRSEMNVSTLELGDSALYLCASSYGQGNTEAFFGQGTRLTVV.

The CDR3 DNA sequence: TGTGCCAGCAGCCCCGCTGGACTAGCGGCCTACGAGCAGTACTTC. Translating it yields CASSPAGLAAYEQYF. The J gene is TRBJ2-7, the V gene TRBV9, with 10 bases aligning to TRBD2. Trimming took 4 bases from V and 2 from J; bases not matched to a gene: 6. The CDR3 is 15 residues long. Germline V lookup: CDR1 SGDLS, CDR2 YYNGEE. The whole variable domain, filled in from reference TRBV9 and TRBJ2-7, reads DSGVTQTPKHLITATGQRVTLRCSPRSGDLSVYWYQQSLDQGLQFLIQYYNGEERAKGNILERFSAQQFPDLHSELNLSSLELGDSALYFCASSPAGLAAYEQYFGPGTRLTVT.

The genes are TRBV19 and TRBJ2-7; D is perhaps TRBD2 (6 bases). V lost 4 bases to trimming and J lost 4 bases, with 17 bases between them. Germline values: CDR1 LNHDA, CDR2 SQIVND (reference sequence). The CDR3 has 15 residues. CDR3: CASSTRGISPYEQYF. CDR3 DNA sequence: TGTGCCAGTAGTACCCGCGGGATAAGCCCTTACGAGCAGTACTTC.

This clone was counted a single time. The CDR3 sequence is CASSPGGADDEQFF. The CDR3 DNA reads as TGCGCCAGCAGCCCCGGGGGGGCCGACGATGAGCAGTTCTTC. The chain combines TRBV4-3 with TRBJ2-1, with TRBD2 matching 8 bases. With V trimmed by 4 bases and J by 8 bases, 7 bases remained unmatched. This CDR3 has 14 residues. Germline V CDR1 and CDR2: LGHNA, YSLEER.

V is TRBV30 and J is TRBJ1-6, with TRBD1 matching 7 bases. The CDR3 totals 15 residues. After removal of 1 base from V and 7 bases from J, the junction contained 7 bases not matched to a gene. From germline, CDR1 is GTSNPN and CDR2 SVGIG (reference sequence). Written as DNA, the CDR3 is TGTGCCTGGAGTGGATACAGGGGAGGCAATTCACCCCTCCACTTT. Amino acids: CAWSGYRGGNSPLHF.

V gene TRBV6-2 or TRBV6-3 combines with J gene TRBJ1-1; D remains unclear. CDR1 and CDR2 from the germline V gene are MNHEY and SVGEGT. The V and J ends lost 5 bases and 10 bases respectively, with 14 bases between them. The CDR3 covers 12 residues. The CDR3 reads CASSGTLGRAFF. The CDR3 coding sequence is TGTGCCAGCAGTGGAACCCTGGGGAGAGCTTTCTTT.

The chain combines TRBV7-9 with TRBJ1-2, with D possibly matching TRBD1 (6 bases). This CDR3 region has 17 residues. Germline CDR1 reads SEHNR; CDR2 reads FQNEAQ (reference sequence). Trimming shortened V by 4 bases and J by 3 bases, and 21 bases separated the two germline ends. In nucleotides, the CDR3 is TGTGCCAGCAGCTCGACAGGCCTCATCTACCTTGACTATGGCTACACCTTC. It translates to CASSSTGLIYLDYGYTF.

J is TRBJ2-3 and V is TRBV5-1; 8 nucleotides align to TRBD1. From germline, CDR1 is SGHRS and CDR2 YFSETQ. Trimming took 0 bases from V and 5 from J; bases not matched to a gene: 5. The CDR3 consists of 15 residues. CDR3 DNA: TGCGCCAGCAGCTTGGCCGACAGGGGAGAAGATACGCAGTATTTT. Encoded protein: CASSLADRGEDTQYF.

The V and J genes are TRBV6-6 and TRBJ2-5; 9 positions agree with TRBD1. With 6 bases clipped from V and 9 bases from J, the junction kept 8 bases outside the gene matches. Germline V gene sequence: CDR1 MNHNY, CDR2 SVGAGI (reference sequence). This CDR3 is 13 amino acids long. The CDR3 sequence is CASSNRDREAQYF. Written as DNA, the CDR3 is TGTGCCAGCAGCAACCGGGACAGGGAGGCCCAGTACTTC.

J is TRBJ2-5 and V is TRBV28; TRBD1 matches at 7 bases. V lost 6 bases and J lost 4; bases outside the gene matches: 5. The CDR3 runs 13 residues. The germline V gene encodes CDR1 MDHEN and CDR2 SYDVKM. The CDR3 DNA sequence: TGTGCCAGCAGCCGATGGGACAGAGAGACCCAGTACTTC. Amino acids: CASSRWDRETQYF.

This clone was recorded once. The chain uses TRBV11-2 and TRBJ1-3; D unresolved. The CDR3 is 12 amino acids. Germline V CDR1 and CDR2: SGHAT, FQNNGV. V lost 8 bases to trimming and J lost 0 bases, with 5 bases between them. The CDR3 region is CASGHSGNTIYF. The CDR3 DNA sequence: TGTGCCAGCGGCCACTCTGGAAACACCATATATTTT. Using reference TRBV11-2 and TRBJ1-3 for the parts outside the CDR3, the full variable domain is EAGVAQSPRYKIIEKRQSVAFWCNPISGHATLYWYQQILGQGPKLLIQFQNNGVVDDSQLPKDRFSAERLKGVDSTLKIQPAKLEDSAVYLCASGHSGNTIYFGEGSWLTVV.

This clone came up once. The chain uses TRBV19 and TRBJ1-5; D is possibly TRBD1 (5 bases). Germline CDR1 reads LNHDA; CDR2 reads SQIVND (reference sequence). CDR3 size: 15 residues. Trimming cost V 5 bases and J 0 bases, with 11 bases left between them. Here the CDR3 DNA reads TGTGCCAGTAGTCGACAGATCAATAGCAATCAGCCCCAGCATTTT. Amino acids: CASSRQINSNQPQHF.

The rearrangement uses TRBV7-2 and TRBJ1-3; D is perhaps TRBD1 (5 bases). Germline CDR1 reads SGHTA; CDR2 reads FQGNSA. This CDR3 is 15 amino acids long. V lost 1 base and J lost 1, with 8 bases in between. In DNA, the CDR3 is TGTGCCAGCAGCTTAGGCAGGGTATCTGGAAACACCATATATTTT. Residues: CASSLGRVSGNTIYF.

The V gene is TRBV19, the J gene TRBJ1-2; D not certain. Looked up from germline, CDR1 is LNHDA and CDR2 is SQIVND (reference sequence). This CDR3 has 15 amino acids. Trimming took off 0 bases at V and 4 bases at J, with 12 bases between the two ends. The CDR3 reads CASSIDNSRSYGYTF. CDR3 coding DNA: TGTGCCAGTAGTATAGATAACAGCAGAAGCTATGGCTACACCTTC.

In its sample, this clone was seen a few times. The chain combines TRBV4-3 with TRBJ2-1; D is perhaps TRBD2 (6 bases). V lost 0 bases and J lost 4, with 13 bases in between. The CDR3 is made up of 16 amino acids. Germline loops: CDR1 LGHNA, CDR2 YSLEER. CDR3 sequence reads: CASSQDGGGVYNEQFF. CDR3 nucleotide sequence: TGCGCCAGCAGCCAAGATGGCGGCGGGGTTTACAATGAGCAGTTCTTC.

The chain is built from TRBV21-1 and TRBJ1-3. TRBV21-1 represents a pseudogene. This CDR3 is built from 21 residues. The CDR3 reads CASTTSGTGIVRANSGNTIYF. DNA of the CDR3: TGTGCCAGTACGACTAGCGGGACAGGGATCGTTAGGGCTAACTCTGGAAACACCATATATTTT.

The chain couples TRBV29-1 to TRBJ1-4, with D possibly matching TRBD1 (5 bases). This CDR3 contains 12 residues. The germline gives CDR1 SQVTM, CDR2 ANQGSEA. The CDR3 reads CSAGREGEKLFF. Written as DNA, the CDR3 is TGCAGTGCTGGCAGGGAGGGAGAAAAACTGTTTTTT.

The CDR3 region is CASSDRVGNQPQHF. As DNA, the CDR3 is TGTGCCAGCAGTGACAGGGTCGGCAATCAGCCCCAGCATTTT. J is TRBJ1-5 and V is TRBV27; 7 bases align to TRBD1. The CDR3 totals 14 residues. V lost 5 bases to trimming and J lost 2 bases; unmatched junction nucleotides: 3. Per germline, CDR1 MNHEY and CDR2 SMNVEV (reference sequence).

This clone appeared once. V is TRBV11-3 and J is TRBJ2-1; perhaps TRBD1 as D (6 bases). CDR3 length: 16 amino acids. V gave up 5 bases and J gave up 7 bases, with 21 bases separating them. Germline CDR1 and CDR2: SGHNT and YENEEA. Written as DNA, the CDR3 is TGTGCCAGCAGCCGAGCAGGGGCTACAGGGCTTAATGAGCAGTTCTTC. This sequence encodes CASSRAGATGLNEQFF.

CDR3 loop: CAPYTYSNQPQHF. CDR3 coding DNA: TGTGCCCCATACACGTATAGCAATCAGCCCCAGCATTTT. The chain couples TRBV24-1 to TRBJ1-5, with unresolved D. CDR3 length: 13 residues. Trimming took 12 bases from V and 0 from J, leaving 11 bases between them. CDR1 is KGHDR, CDR2 SFDVKD, per germline.

This clone was found once. The chain carries TRBV7-2 and TRBJ2-1, with D possibly TRBD1 on 5 matching bases. V was trimmed by 3 bases and J by 8 bases, leaving 17 bases between them. The germline CDR1 and CDR2 sequences are SGHTA and FQGNSA. The CDR3 spans 15 residues. The CDR3 region is CASSLGSDSWDEQFF. Here the CDR3 DNA reads TGTGCCAGCAGCTTGGGATCCGACAGTTGGGATGAGCAGTTCTTC. The complete variable domain, with remaining parts taken from reference TRBV7-2 and TRBJ2-1, reads GAGVSQSPSNKVTEKGKDVELRCDPISGHTALYWYRQSLGQGLEFLIYFQGNSAPDKSGLPSDRFSAERTGGSVSTLTIQRTQQEDSAVYLCASSLGSDSWDEQFFGPGTRLTVL.

The CDR3 DNA reads as TGTGCCAGCAGCCAAGTATTCTGTGCTAATGAAAAACTGTTTTTT. Encoded protein: CASSQVFCANEKLFF. This chain connects TRBV3-1 (or the pseudogene TRBV3-2) to TRBJ1-4; no clear D. Germline V CDR1 and CDR2: LGHDT, YNNKEL (reference sequence). Trimming took 1 base from V and 3 from J, leaving 9 bases between them. This CDR3 has 15 residues.

This chain connects TRBV28 to TRBJ1-2; no reliable D call. This CDR3 comprises 13 residues. The germline CDR1 and CDR2 sequences are MDHEN and SYDVKM. Trimming cost V 5 bases and J 4 bases, with 11 bases left between them. The CDR3 nucleotides read TGTGCCAGCAGTGTCAACCCTAGCTATGGCTACACCTTC. Translated, it gives CASSVNPSYGYTF.

The chain carries TRBV7-3 and TRBJ2-3; D possibly corresponds to TRBD2 (5 bases). Trimming removed 2 bases at V and 2 bases at J, with 8 bases between. This CDR3 has 14 residues. Germline CDR1 SGHTA, CDR2 FQGTGA. CDR3 sequence (DNA): TGTGCCAGCAGCTTAGGACTTTCCACAGATACGCAGTATTTT. Its translation is CASSLGLSTDTQYF. Combining the CDR3 with reference TRBV7-3 and TRBJ2-3 gives the whole variable domain GAGVSQTPSNKVTEKGKYVELRCDPISGHTALYWYRQSLGQGPEFLIYFQGTGAADDSGLPNDRFFAVRPEGSVSTLKIQRTERGDSAVYLCASSLGLSTDTQYFGPGTRLTVL.